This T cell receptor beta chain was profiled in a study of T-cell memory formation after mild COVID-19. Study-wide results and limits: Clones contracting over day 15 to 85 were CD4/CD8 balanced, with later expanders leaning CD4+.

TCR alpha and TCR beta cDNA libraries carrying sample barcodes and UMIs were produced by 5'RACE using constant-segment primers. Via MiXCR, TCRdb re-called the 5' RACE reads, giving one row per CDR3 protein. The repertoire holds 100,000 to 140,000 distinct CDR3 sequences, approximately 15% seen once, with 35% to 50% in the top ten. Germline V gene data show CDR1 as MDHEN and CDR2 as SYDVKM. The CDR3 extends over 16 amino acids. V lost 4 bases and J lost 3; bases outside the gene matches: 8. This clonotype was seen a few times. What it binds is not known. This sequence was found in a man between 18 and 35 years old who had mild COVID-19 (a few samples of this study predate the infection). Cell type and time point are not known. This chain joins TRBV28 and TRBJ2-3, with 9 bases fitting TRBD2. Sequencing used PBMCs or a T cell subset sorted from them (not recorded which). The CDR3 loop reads CASSSRGGAVTDTQYF. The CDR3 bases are TGTGCCAGCAGTTCCCGCGGGGGGGCAGTAACAGATACGCAGTATTTT. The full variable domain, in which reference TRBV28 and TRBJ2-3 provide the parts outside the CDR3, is DVKVTQSSRYLVKRTGEKVFLECVQDMDHENMFWYRQDPGLGLRLIYFSYDVKMKEKGDIPEGYSVSREKKERFSLILESASTNQTSMYLCASSSRGGAVTDTQYFGPGTRLTVL.